Below, one T cell receptor beta chain is given with its context. What it binds is not known. Other DNA sequences within the sample encode an identical CDR3. Sequencing was performed with immunoSEQ multiplex PCR; in TCRdb, only in-frame clones are kept and a portion is missing. The sample records fewer than 850,000 clones, 90% being singletons. This specimen belongs to a study of shared clonotypes between healthy human individuals. Study-wide points: Clonotypes not shared had lower generation probabilities than those common to all four donors.

The CDR3 contains 13 residues. Germline lookup yields CDR1 SGHDT and CDR2 YYEEEE. Trimming took off 0 bases at V and 2 bases at J, with 5 bases between the two ends. Donation came from healthy HIV-negative adults that had no recent acute infections or vaccinations. This clonotype was sampled from a man younger than 30 in good health. Some clones in this sample may be carry-over from other donors' samples. The chain uses TRBV5-6 and TRBJ1-1; D ambiguous. Input material: memory CD8+ T cells from PBMCs. Subset defined: CD45RO+ cells pooled with CCR7-negative TemRA cells. The CDR3 region is CASSLGANTEAFF. The CDR3 DNA reads as TGTGCCAGCAGCTTGGGAGCTAACACTGAAGCTTTCTTT.